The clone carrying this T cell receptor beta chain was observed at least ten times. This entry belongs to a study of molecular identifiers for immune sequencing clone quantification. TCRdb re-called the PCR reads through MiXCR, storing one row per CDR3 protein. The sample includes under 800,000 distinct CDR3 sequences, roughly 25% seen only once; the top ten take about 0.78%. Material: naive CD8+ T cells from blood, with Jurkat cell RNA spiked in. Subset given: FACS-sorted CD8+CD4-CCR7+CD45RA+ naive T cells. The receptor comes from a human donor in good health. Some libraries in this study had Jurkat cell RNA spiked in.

The CDR3 DNA sequence: TGCAGCGTTGAAACGGGCGAGAAGGAGCAGTACTTC. As protein: CSVETGEKEQYF. V usage is TRBV29-1 and J usage is TRBJ2-7; D is unclear. Per germline, CDR1 SQVTM and CDR2 ANQGSEA. The CDR3 sequence is 12 residues long. The V end was cut by 2 bases, the J end by 7 bases, with 12 bases between.